This T cell receptor (beta chain) was sequenced for a study of T cells in tuberculosis. For the study at large: The T cells targeted glucose monomycolate, a mycobacterial lipid, via CD1B.

The trim removed 0 bases at V and 9 bases at J, leaving 17 bases unmatched. The length of the CDR3 is 18 residues. The V gene's germline CDR1 is LGHNA and CDR2 YSLEER. Study results and limitations: The stringent gate may have excluded weak CD1B-GMM tetramer binders.

After thawing and overnight rest, PBMC were stained with GMM-loaded CD1B tetramer, viability dye and anti-CD3 for sorting. The CD1B tetramers carried C32 glucose monomycolate purified from Rhodococcus equi. From each donor, some 100,000 tetramer-negative cells were sorted. Sequencing of TCR-alpha and TCR-beta chains was unpaired. Here immunoSEQ multiplex PCR was the method, and the copy in TCRdb shows in-frame clones only, minus some. The sample has around 60,000 clones; 65% to 90% are singletons. This TCR came from an adult woman with latent tuberculosis. This rearrangement joins TRBV4-3 to TRBJ2-1; TRBD2 matches 7 bases. Sequenced material: CD1b-GMM tetramer-negative cells sorted from PBMCs. The CDR3 region has the DNA TGCGCCAGCAGCCAAGAAGTCGACAGCGGGGTAGCTTCTTCTGAGCAGTTCTTC. It translates to CASSQEVDSGVASSEQFF.